This TCR beta chain was captured in a study of human T cells and chemical hapten exposure. As for the study in general: Small volume differences among pooled libraries mainly caused per-sample TCR yield variation.

As processed by the authors: Between about 23,224 and 700,000 TCRs appeared in each sample, and the median stood at about 93,000. From the RACE reads, TCRdb called clonotypes with MiXCR, one entry per CDR3 protein. V and J calls and clone size were set by TCRdb, not the authors. The data contain about 350,000 distinct CDR3 sequences, around 5% of them singletons. Specified time point: pre-sensitization, week 0. Treatment given: therapeutic diphenylcyclopropenone sensitization with weekly scalp DPC. Every patch test was put on after a blood sample was taken. Unfractionated whole blood was the source of the extracted total RNA. The CDR3 totals 13 residues. Germline V lookup: CDR1 PRHDT, CDR2 FYEKMQ (reference sequence). With 3 bases removed from V and 5 bases from J, the gap between germline ends came to 5 bases. This clonotype was detected ten times or more.

The origin of this receptor is a woman between 18 and 30 years old with alopecia areata. Some clones in this sample may be carry-over from other donors' samples. The chain carries TRBV13 and TRBJ1-6, with no clear D. The sequences come from whole blood, collected in connection with sensitization to the hapten diphenylcyclopropenone (DPC). CDR3 nucleotides: TGTGCCAGCAGCTTCCATAATAATTCACCCCTCCACTTT. Residues: CASSFHNNSPLHF.